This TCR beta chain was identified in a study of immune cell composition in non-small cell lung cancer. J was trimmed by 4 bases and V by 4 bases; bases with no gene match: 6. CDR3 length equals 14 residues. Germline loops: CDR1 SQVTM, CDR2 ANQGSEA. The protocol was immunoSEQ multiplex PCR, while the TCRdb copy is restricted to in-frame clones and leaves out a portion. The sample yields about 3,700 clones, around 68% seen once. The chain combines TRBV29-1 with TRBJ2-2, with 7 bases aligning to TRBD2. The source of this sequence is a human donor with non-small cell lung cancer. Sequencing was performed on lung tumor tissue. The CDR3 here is CSVAGTMGTGELFF. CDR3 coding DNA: TGCAGCGTTGCCGGGACTATGGGCACCGGGGAGCTGTTTTTT.